Described below is a single T cell receptor beta chain sequence and its context. This entry comes from a study of blood T cell repertoires in COVID-19. The overall study: The United States, Italy and Spain supplied acute and convalescent COVID-19 samples. Sources were T cells, B-cell-depleted T cells, or PBMCs; the material itself was cDNA or gDNA.

As handled by the study authors: Cell counts per sample came from amplifying reference gene primers. The method was immunoSEQ multiplex PCR; TCRdb's version includes in-frame clones alone and lacks a portion of them. The V and J calls and clone size were taken over from that table, and D and trimming were inferred from the DNA. The sample yields about 42,000 clones, roughly 93% seen once. The material sequenced was peripheral blood. The receptor's source is a man in his fifties or sixties with active COVID-19.

The CDR3 region has the DNA TGCAGCGTCCCTCGACAGGGGGCATTGGGAGCTTTCTTT. It codes for CSVPRQGALGAFF. This chain joins TRBV29-1 and TRBJ1-1; 10 bases fit TRBD1. The germline CDR1 and CDR2 sequences are SQVTM and ANQGSEA. This CDR3 spans 13 amino acids. V lost 6 bases, J lost 10 bases, and 11 bases stayed unmatched.